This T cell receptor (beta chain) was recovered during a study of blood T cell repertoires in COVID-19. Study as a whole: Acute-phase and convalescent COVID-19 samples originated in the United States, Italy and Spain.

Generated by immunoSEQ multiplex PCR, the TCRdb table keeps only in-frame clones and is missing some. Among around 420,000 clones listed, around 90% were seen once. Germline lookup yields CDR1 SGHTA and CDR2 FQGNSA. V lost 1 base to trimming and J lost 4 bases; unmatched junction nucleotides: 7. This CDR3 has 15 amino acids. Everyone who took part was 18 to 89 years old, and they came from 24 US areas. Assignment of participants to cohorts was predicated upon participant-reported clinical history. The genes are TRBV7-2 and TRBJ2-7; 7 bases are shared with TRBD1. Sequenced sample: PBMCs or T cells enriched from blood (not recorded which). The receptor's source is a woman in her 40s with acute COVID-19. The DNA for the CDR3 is TGTGCCAGCAGCTTAGTTTTAGGGGGCAGGTACGAGCAGTACTTC. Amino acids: CASSLVLGGRYEQYF.